The 23 T cell receptor beta chains given below trace back to one sample, sequenced in a study of regulatory T cells in long-lasting Graves disease. According to the study, TCR beta libraries were built with iRepertoire HTBI primers and CDR3-region Arm-PCR. TCRdb used MiXCR to reprocess the multiplex PCR reads, holding one entry per CDR3 protein. The repertoire holds around 400,000 distinct CDR3 sequences, with about a quarter as singletons. Indicated time point: persistent/refractory GD, antithyroid drugs over 5 years with positive TRAb. PBMCs provided the RNA from which the TCR library was made. Source: peripheral blood mononuclear cells (PBMCs), taken when the disease was refractory, from a patient treated with antithyroid drugs. All receptors derive from a female donor with Graves disease.

The genes are TRBV20-1 and TRBJ2-7; D is undetermined. The CDR3 length is 14 residues. Germline lookup yields CDR1 DFQATT and CDR2 SNEGSKA (reference sequence). Trimming took 3 bases from V and 3 from J, leaving 15 bases between them. The CDR3 nucleotides are TGCAGTGCTAGGACCCCTTCAGCGAGCTACGAGCAGTACTTC. Residues: CSARTPSASYEQYF.

There are many counts of this clonotype. The V call is TRBV28, the J call TRBJ2-5; possibly TRBD1 for D (6 bases). V was trimmed by 6 bases and J by 9 bases, leaving 17 bases between them. This CDR3 is built from 13 residues. Germline CDR1 is MDHEN and CDR2 is SYDVKM. CDR3 in amino acids: CASSDPSQGAQYF. In nucleotides, the CDR3 is TGTGCCAGCAGCGATCCATCACAGGGCGCCCAGTACTTC.

This chain connects TRBV15 to TRBJ2-3; 7 nucleotides align to TRBD1. J gave up 4 bases and V 3 bases, and 1 base lay outside the gene matches. In germline, CDR1 is LNHNV, CDR2 YYDKDF (reference sequence). There are 13 residues in the CDR3. This CDR3 is CATSRTGSDTQYF. DNA for the CDR3: TGTGCCACCAGCAGGACAGGGTCAGATACGCAGTATTTT.

This clonotype was seen at least ten times. The chain carries TRBV30 and TRBJ1-2; 8 nucleotides line up with TRBD1. Germline V gene lookup returns CDR1 GTSNPN and CDR2 SVGIG (reference sequence). Trimming cost V 8 bases and J 8 bases; bases outside gene matches: 10. This CDR3 region has 12 residues. This CDR3 reads CARYQGAGGYTF. The CDR3 nucleotides are TGTGCCCGTTACCAGGGGGCGGGGGGCTACACCTTC.

This rearrangement joins TRBV10-3 to TRBJ1-5, with 7 bases that match TRBD1. Germline lookup yields CDR1 ENHRY and CDR2 SYGVKD. V lost 10 bases to trimming and J lost 5 bases; unmatched junction nucleotides: 11. The CDR3 spans 14 residues. The CDR3 DNA reads as TGTGCCACCAGGGGGGGGTGGTTTGATCAGCCCCAGCATTTT. It codes for CATRGGWFDQPQHF.

This clonotype was seen only once. CDR3: CAIRDPGQGDYGYTF. CDR3 DNA sequence: TGTGCCATCAGGGATCCGGGACAGGGGGACTATGGCTACACCTTC. The rearrangement joins TRBV10-3 to TRBJ1-2; 11 bases line up with TRBD1. The germline gives CDR1 ENHRY, CDR2 SYGVKD. The CDR3 sequence is 15 residues long. Germline trimming cut 6 bases from V and 3 bases from J; bases unmatched to any gene: 6.

This clonotype has just a few counts. The chain combines TRBV7-9 with TRBJ2-7, with 7 positions matching TRBD2. CDR3 length: 15 residues. V was clipped by 6 bases and J by 3 bases; unmatched bases: 11. Germline CDR1 is SEHNR and CDR2 is FQNEAQ (reference sequence). In nucleotides, the CDR3 is TGTGCCAGCAGGGGGGGGGAGGGCAGATACTACGAGCAGTACTTC. Translating gives CASRGGEGRYYEQYF.

This clonotype was recorded once. This CDR3 is CASRPDRITYEQYF. As DNA, the CDR3 is TGTGCCAGCAGACCGGACAGAATTACCTACGAGCAGTACTTC. The gene calls are TRBV25-1 and TRBJ2-7; D is perhaps TRBD1 (6 bases). The V gene's germline CDR1 is MGHDK and CDR2 SYGVNS. CDR3 length equals 14 residues. The V end was cut by 6 bases, the J end by 2 bases, with 14 bases between.

This clonotype was detected only a few times. The chain carries TRBV20-1 and TRBJ2-7, with 11 bases lining up with TRBD1. With V trimmed by 2 bases and J by 3 bases, 6 bases remained unmatched. Looked up from germline, CDR1 is DFQATT and CDR2 is SNEGSKA (reference sequence). CDR3 length: 15 residues. The CDR3 loop reads CSARSGQGGHYEQYF. CDR3 DNA sequence: TGCAGTGCTAGATCGGGACAGGGGGGACACTACGAGCAGTACTTC.

Concerning this clonotype itself: A read error may explain this, as a much larger clone is one base away. This rearrangement joins TRBV28 to TRBJ2-7; tentatively, D is TRBD2 (6 bases). V lost 11 bases, J lost 2 bases, and 16 bases lay in between. CDR3 length equals 13 residues. Germline CDR1 and CDR2: MDHEN and SYDVKM. The CDR3 DNA follows: TGTGCCGGCCGGGGGACCTCGACCTACGAGCAGTACTTC. It codes for CAGRGTSTYEQYF.

V and J are TRBV29-1 and TRBJ1-2; D perhaps matches TRBD1 (5 bases). This CDR3 is 13 amino acids long. CDR1 is SQVTM, CDR2 ANQGSEA, per germline. Trimming removed 6 bases at V and 6 bases at J, with 17 bases between. The CDR3 region is CSVVGGTDNGYTF. CDR3 coding DNA: TGCAGCGTCGTTGGCGGGACGGATAATGGCTACACCTTC.

To note about this clonotype: A far larger clone is only one base removed, so a read error is likely. The chain couples TRBV6-9 to TRBJ2-2; D unresolved. Germline-derived CDR1 and CDR2 are MNHGY and SVAAGI. The CDR3 runs to 17 residues. CDR3 nucleotide sequence: TGCGCCAGCAGTGAGTACGTGGGTCAGGCGAACGCCGGGGAGCTGTTTTTT. Its translation is CASSEYVGQANAGELFF.

This clonotype was counted a few times. Just one base apart from a much larger clone, this may be a read error. CDR3 DNA: TGTGCCAGCAGCGTAGATCAAGAGACCCAGTACTTC. Its protein is CASSVDQETQYF. The chain carries TRBV9 and TRBJ2-5; D unresolved. V was trimmed by 0 bases and J by 2 bases, leaving 2 bases between them. Germline CDR1 reads SGDLS; CDR2 reads YYNGEE. The CDR3 is 12 amino acids.

This clonotype was counted at least ten times. V gene TRBV27 combines with J gene TRBJ2-5; 10 bases match TRBD2. Germline V lookup: CDR1 MNHEY, CDR2 SMNVEV (reference sequence). V gave up 9 bases and J gave up 4 bases; unmatched junction bases: 14. This CDR3 has 16 amino acids. The CDR3 DNA follows: TGTGCCAGTGCCTCAAGCGGGAGGGAGGTGAGAGAGACCCAGTACTTC. Its protein product is CASASSGREVRETQYF.

This clonotype was seen more than once but under ten times. The chain has TRBV18 and TRBJ1-2, with D perhaps TRBD1 (5 bases). CDR3 length: 16 residues. V was shortened by 2 bases and J by 6 bases, with 19 bases between the two germline ends. Germline lookup yields CDR1 KGHSH and CDR2 LQKENI. In DNA form, the CDR3 reads TGTGCCAGCTCACCAGTAATGCAGGGCGGGGTGAATGGCTACACCTTC. Translated: CASSPVMQGGVNGYTF.

This clonotype was seen ten or more times. The chain couples TRBV6-2 or TRBV6-3 to TRBJ2-7, with a weak D call TRBD1 (6 bases). The V gene lost 2 bases and the J gene lost 2 bases, with 7 bases spanning the gap. This CDR3 region has 13 residues. CDR1 is MNHEY and CDR2 is SVGEGT in the germline V gene. The CDR3 DNA sequence: TGTGCCAGCAGTTACACAGGGACCTACGAGCAGTACTTC. It yields the protein CASSYTGTYEQYF.

This clonotype has just a few counts. The chain carries TRBV19 and TRBJ1-1, with D perhaps matching TRBD1 (6 bases). Trimming cost V 5 bases and J 0 bases, with 16 bases left between them. The CDR3 is 16 residues long. The germline gives CDR1 LNHDA, CDR2 SQIVND (reference sequence). CDR3 region: CASSSNHRALNTEAFF. In nucleotides, the CDR3 is TGTGCCAGTAGTTCCAACCACAGGGCTCTGAACACTGAAGCTTTCTTT.

Many counts were recorded for this clonotype. CDR3 sequence (DNA): TGCAGTGCTAGAGATCGAGGCTTCGGTGAAAAACTGTTTTTT. This codes for CSARDRGFGEKLFF. The V and J genes are TRBV20-1 and TRBJ1-4; D remains unclear. This CDR3 is built from 14 residues. Germline values: CDR1 DFQATT, CDR2 SNEGSKA (reference sequence). The V and J ends lost 0 bases and 7 bases respectively, with 12 bases between them.

The J gene is TRBJ1-3, the V gene TRBV10-3, with TRBD1 as a possible D gene (5 bases). The CDR3 has 13 amino acids. The V gene lost 10 bases and the J gene lost 0 bases, with 10 bases spanning the gap. The V gene's germline CDR1 is ENHRY and CDR2 SYGVKD. CDR3 amino acids: CATRGGSGNTIYF. DNA of the CDR3: TGTGCCACTCGGGGGGGCTCTGGAAACACCATATATTTT.

The chain uses TRBV27 and TRBJ2-1, with 7 bases that match TRBD2. The germline CDR1 and CDR2 sequences are MNHEY and SMNVEV (reference sequence). This CDR3 contains 15 residues. V lost 10 bases and J lost 0; bases outside the gene matches: 9. In DNA form, the CDR3 reads TGTGCCAACAGGTTAGCGGGTAGCTCCTACAATGAGCAGTTCTTC. It is translated as CANRLAGSSYNEQFF.

This clonotype has ten or more counts. The CDR3 protein is CASSSRQLGNTEAFF. The CDR3 nucleotides are TGTGCCAGCAGTTCCCGACAGCTGGGGAACACTGAAGCTTTCTTT. The rearrangement joins TRBV27 to TRBJ1-1, with D possibly TRBD1 on 5 matching bases. Trimming took off 4 bases at V and 1 base at J, with 13 bases between the two ends. Germline V lookup: CDR1 MNHEY, CDR2 SMNVEV (reference sequence). The CDR3 consists of 15 residues.

The chain is built from TRBV19 and TRBJ2-7; TRBD1 aligns across 9 bases. Germline V CDR1 and CDR2: LNHDA, SQIVND (reference sequence). This CDR3 region has 14 residues. With V trimmed by 6 bases and J by 3 bases, 6 bases remained unmatched. This chain's CDR3 is CASRGGTGFYEQYF. In DNA, the CDR3 is TGTGCCAGTAGAGGAGGGACAGGGTTCTACGAGCAGTACTTC.

This clonotype was recorded many times. The J gene is TRBJ1-1, the V gene TRBV29-1; D perhaps matches TRBD1 (5 bases). Germline CDR1 and CDR2: SQVTM and ANQGSEA. V lost 5 bases and J lost 0, with 16 bases in between. The CDR3 length is 15 residues. The CDR3 DNA follows: TGCAGCGTTCCCGTCCCCAAGGGGCTGAACACTGAAGCTTTCTTT. It yields the protein CSVPVPKGLNTEAFF.